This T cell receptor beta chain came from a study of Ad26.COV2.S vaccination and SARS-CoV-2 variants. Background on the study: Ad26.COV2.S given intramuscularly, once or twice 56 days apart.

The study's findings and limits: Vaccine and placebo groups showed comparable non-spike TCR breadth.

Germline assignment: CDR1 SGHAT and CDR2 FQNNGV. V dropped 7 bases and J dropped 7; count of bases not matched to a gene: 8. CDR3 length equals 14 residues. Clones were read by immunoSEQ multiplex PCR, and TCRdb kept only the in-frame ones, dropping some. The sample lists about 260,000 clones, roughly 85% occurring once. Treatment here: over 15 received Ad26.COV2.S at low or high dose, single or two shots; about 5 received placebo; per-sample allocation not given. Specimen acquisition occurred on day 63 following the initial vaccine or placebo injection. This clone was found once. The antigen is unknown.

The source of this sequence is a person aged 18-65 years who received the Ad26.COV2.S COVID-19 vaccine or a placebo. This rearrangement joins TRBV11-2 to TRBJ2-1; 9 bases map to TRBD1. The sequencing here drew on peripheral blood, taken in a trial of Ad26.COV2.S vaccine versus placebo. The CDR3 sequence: CASTGQGTRNEQFF. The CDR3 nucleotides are TGTGCCAGCACCGGACAGGGGACAAGGAATGAGCAGTTCTTC.